The sequence of this TCR beta chain was determined in a study of blood T cell repertoires in COVID-19. Cohorts were determined from participant-reported clinical history. The V segment lost 3 bases and the J segment 4 bases; nucleotides outside the gene matches: 7. The CDR3 runs 15 residues. The germline V gene encodes CDR1 SNHLY and CDR2 FYNNEI. Authors' data handling: Amplified reference gene primers provided the basis for estimating nucleated cell counts. Measured with immunoSEQ multiplex PCR; TCRdb has only the in-frame clones, and not every one. D and trimming were read from the DNA, whereas the V and J calls and clone size are those reported in that table. Of about 300,000 clones detected, 85% appear once; the ten largest clones hold roughly 2.7%.

V is TRBV2 and J is TRBJ2-7; 9 nucleotides align to TRBD1. The sequence derives from a woman aged 45-59 years who had recovered from COVID-19. The sample consisted of PBMCs or T cells enriched from blood (not recorded which). The CDR3 bases are TGTGCCAGCAGTGAGGGACAGGGCTCATTATACGAGCAGTACTTC. Translation gives CASSEGQGSLYEQYF.